These 5 T cell receptor beta chains were sequenced from one sample in a study of shared T cell receptors in the human thymus (dated by TCRdb to about 2021). The method was the immunoSEQ multiplex PCR assay. Not all clones reach the TCRdb copy of this immuneACCESS table, which keeps in-frame sequences only. Checked studies attribute under half of the gap to unresolved V genes and leave the rest unexplained. Present in this sample are about 660,000 clones, around 87% of which were seen just once. The top ten clonotypes cover roughly 0.0089% of the sample. This sample also appeared in a second study, on human thymus T cells.

Sequencing used thymocytes. The source is a boy in the first two years of life with a congenital heart defect. Donor details come from another sample of the same person, matched by shared clones.

The gene calls are TRBV19 and TRBJ2-5; 9 bases agree with TRBD1. The germline V gene encodes CDR1 LNHDA and CDR2 SQIVND (reference sequence). CDR3 length: 14 amino acids. V gave up 10 bases and J gave up 3 bases; unmatched junction bases: 9. The CDR3 region has the DNA TGTGCCACCGGGACAGGGTCAGCGAAAGAGACCCAGTACTTC. Amino acids: CATGTGSAKETQYF.

This chain links TRBV7-9 with TRBJ1-3, with a possible D match to TRBD1 (6 bases). Between the trimmed V and J ends, which lost 6 bases and 0 bases, there was a span of 12 bases. CDR1 SEHNR and CDR2 FQNEAQ come from the germline V gene (reference sequence). The CDR3 extends over 15 amino acids. The CDR3 sequence: CASRADRSSGNTIYF. The CDR3 DNA sequence: TGTGCCAGCAGGGCCGACAGGTCCTCTGGAAACACCATATATTTT. The complete variable domain, with remaining parts taken from reference TRBV7-9 and TRBJ1-3, reads DTGVSQNPRHKITKRGQNVTFRCDPISEHNRLYWYRQTLGQGPEFLTYFQNEAQLEKSRLLSDRFSAERPKGSFSTLEIQRTEQGDSAMYLCASRADRSSGNTIYFGEGSWLTVV.

The rearrangement links TRBV6-5 to TRBJ2-1, with D possibly TRBD2 on 6 matching bases. V was pared by 7 bases and J by 4 bases, with 17 bases between. The germline CDR1 and CDR2 sequences are MNHEY and SVGAGI. This CDR3 region has 15 residues. CDR3 protein: CASTTGGPSYNEQFF. CDR3 nucleotide sequence: TGTGCCAGCACCACCGGAGGGCCGTCTTACAATGAGCAGTTCTTC.

V usage is TRBV5-6 and J usage is TRBJ2-1; 11 bases are shared with TRBD2. The CDR3 sequence is 15 residues long. V dropped 5 bases and J dropped 7; count of bases not matched to a gene: 8. CDR1 and CDR2 (germline): SGHDT, YYEEEE. The CDR3 loop is CASRETSGSRNEQFF. The CDR3 bases are TGTGCCAGCAGAGAAACTAGCGGGAGCCGGAATGAGCAGTTCTTC.

The V call is TRBV28, the J call TRBJ1-3, with TRBD1 matching 7 bases. CDR3 size: 17 residues. After removal of 4 bases from V and 0 bases from J, the junction contained 9 bases not matched to a gene. Germline CDR1 MDHEN, CDR2 SYDVKM. CDR3 in DNA: TGTGCCAGCAGTTCCCAAACGGACAGGTGCTCTGGAAACACCATATATTTT. Translating gives CASSSQTDRCSGNTIYF.